This T cell receptor (beta chain) was captured by sequencing in a study of blood T cell repertoires in COVID-19. Looking at the study overall: COVID-19 samples collected from the United States, Italy and Spain covered acute and convalescent phases. Nucleic acid was either cDNA or gDNA, and it came from T cells, B-cell-depleted T cells, or PBMCs.

Original analysis: For nucleated cells, counts were estimated from reference gene primer amplification. Profiled with immunoSEQ multiplex PCR; TCRdb holds only in-frame clones, not every one. The DNA was the basis for D and trimming; V, J and clone size are from that table. This sample carries roughly 30,000 clones, more than 70% of them seen once, and the ten largest clones take around 21%. Sequencing was done on a sample of peripheral blood. The source of this sequence is a boy between 2 and 10 years old with active or convalescent COVID-19.

CDR3: CASSVLGRRKDFYGYTF. Written as DNA, the CDR3 is TGTGCCAGCAGCGTACTAGGCAGAAGGAAAGATTTTTATGGCTACACCTTC. The chain joins TRBV9 to TRBJ1-2; D is unclear. V lost 1 base and J lost 5, with 21 bases in between. Germline V gives CDR1 SGDLS, CDR2 YYNGEE. The CDR3 consists of 17 residues.